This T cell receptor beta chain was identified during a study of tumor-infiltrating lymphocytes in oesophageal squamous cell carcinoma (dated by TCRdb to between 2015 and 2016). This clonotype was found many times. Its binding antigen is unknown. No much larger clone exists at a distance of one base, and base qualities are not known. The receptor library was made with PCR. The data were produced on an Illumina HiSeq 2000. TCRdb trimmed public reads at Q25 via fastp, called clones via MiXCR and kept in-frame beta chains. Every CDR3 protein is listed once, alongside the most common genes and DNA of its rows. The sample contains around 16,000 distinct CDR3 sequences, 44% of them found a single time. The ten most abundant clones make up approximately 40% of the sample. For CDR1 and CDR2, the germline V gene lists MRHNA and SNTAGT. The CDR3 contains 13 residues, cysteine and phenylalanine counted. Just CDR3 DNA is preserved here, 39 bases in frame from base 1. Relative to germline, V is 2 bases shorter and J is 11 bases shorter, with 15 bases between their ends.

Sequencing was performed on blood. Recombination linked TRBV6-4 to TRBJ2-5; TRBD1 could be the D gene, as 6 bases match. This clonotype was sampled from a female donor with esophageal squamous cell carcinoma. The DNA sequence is TGTGCCAGCAGTGACACAGGGCTAGGGGAGCAGTACTTC. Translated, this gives CASSDTGLGEQYF.